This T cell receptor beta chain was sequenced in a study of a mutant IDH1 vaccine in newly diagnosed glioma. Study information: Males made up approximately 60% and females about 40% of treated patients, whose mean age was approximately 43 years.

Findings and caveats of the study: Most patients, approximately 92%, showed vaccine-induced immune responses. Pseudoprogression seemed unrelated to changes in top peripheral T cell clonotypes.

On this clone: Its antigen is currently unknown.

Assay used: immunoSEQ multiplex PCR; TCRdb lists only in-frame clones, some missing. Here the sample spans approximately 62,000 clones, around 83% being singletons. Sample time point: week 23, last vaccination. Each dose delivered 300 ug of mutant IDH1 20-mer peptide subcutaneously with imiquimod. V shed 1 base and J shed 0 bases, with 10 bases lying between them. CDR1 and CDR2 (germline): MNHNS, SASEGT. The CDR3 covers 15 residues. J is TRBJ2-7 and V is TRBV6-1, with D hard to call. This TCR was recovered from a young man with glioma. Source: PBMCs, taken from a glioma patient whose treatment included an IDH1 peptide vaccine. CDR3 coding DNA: TGTGCCAGCAGTGAAGTCAGGTTAGTCTCCTACGAGCAGTACTTC. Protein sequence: CASSEVRLVSYEQYF.